This TCR beta chain comes out of a study of regulatory T cells in long-lasting Graves disease. Overall study context: Graves' patients (newly diagnosed) had been on antithyroid drugs under 3 months.

Time point here: newly diagnosed GD, antithyroid drugs for less than 3 months. PBMC-extracted RNA yielded the TCR library. Arm-PCR with iRepertoire HTBI primers amplified the CDR3 regions for these TCR beta libraries. MiXCR, run by TCRdb on the multiplex PCR reads, gives a single entry per CDR3 protein. The data hold 540,000 or so distinct CDR3 sequences, with about 13% observed a single time. This CDR3 has 13 amino acids. In germline, CDR1 is SQVTM, CDR2 ANQGSEA. Germline trimming cut 5 bases from V and 3 bases from J; bases unmatched to any gene: 5. This clonotype was seen at least ten times. These same data were also listed under a study on T cells in Graves' hyperthyroidism and ophthalmopathy. That work states: The study based diagnoses on clinical symptoms, serum thyroxine and TRAb, thyroid ultrasound and orbital computed tomography. Most expanded thyroid clonotypes above 0.001 also appeared in blood.

This chain joins TRBV29-1 and TRBJ1-2, with TRBD1 identical over 8 bases. The receptor was derived from a man aged 25 to 45 with Graves disease. The input for sequencing was peripheral blood mononuclear cells (PBMCs), taken at new diagnosis, from a patient treated with antithyroid drugs. CDR3: CSVRTGLYYGYTF. The CDR3 nucleotides are TGCAGCGTTCGGACAGGGTTATACTATGGCTACACCTTC.